The 10 T cell receptor beta chains below were found in one sample sequenced in a study of siplizumab effects on memory and regulatory T cells. Some clones are missing from TCRdb's copy, which holds only in-frame ones; the method was immunoSEQ multiplex PCR. There are tens of thousands of clones in the sample; approximately 86% occur only once, and around 1.4% lies in the top ten. What was sequenced was Tregs sorted from blood. These TCRs come from a human donor in good health.

This chain uses TRBV29-1 with TRBJ1-1; D gene unclear. There are 12 residues in the CDR3. Per germline, CDR1 SQVTM and CDR2 ANQGSEA. Trimming cost V 7 bases and J 1 base, with 10 bases left between them. DNA of the CDR3: TGCAGCGAAGAGACGGGGAACACTGAAGCTTTCTTT. This encodes CSEETGNTEAFF.

CDR3 residues: CASKNPSGGSQETQYF. In DNA form, the CDR3 reads TGTGCCAGCAAGAACCCTAGCGGGGGGTCCCAAGAGACCCAGTACTTC. The genes are TRBV2 and TRBJ2-5; 11 nucleotides match TRBD2. This CDR3 has 16 residues. V was clipped by 7 bases and J by 1 base; unmatched bases: 8. Germline V gene data show CDR1 as SNHLY and CDR2 as FYNNEI.

The chain carries TRBV6-1 and TRBJ1-5; TRBD1 matches at 9 bases. The CDR3 sequence is 15 residues long. Unmatched junction bases numbered 8, after V lost 7 bases and J lost 4 bases. Germline CDR1 reads MNHNS; CDR2 reads SASEGT. CDR3: CASMMGQGINQPQHF. The CDR3 bases are TGTGCCAGCATGATGGGACAGGGAATAAATCAGCCCCAGCATTTT.

The rearrangement joins TRBV7-3 to TRBJ2-5; D gene uncertain. V was shortened by 1 base and J by 2 bases, with 14 bases between the two germline ends. This CDR3 is 16 amino acids long. The V gene's germline CDR1 is SGHTA and CDR2 FQGTGA. This CDR3 reads CASSLMGSSPQETQYF. CDR3 bases: TGTGCCAGCAGCTTAATGGGCTCCTCACCACAAGAGACCCAGTACTTC.

J is TRBJ1-5 and V is TRBV7-2, with D unresolved. The CDR3 is 12 residues long. V shed 5 bases and J shed 5 bases, with 7 bases lying between them. Germline-derived CDR1 and CDR2 are SGHTA and FQGNSA. CDR3 sequence (DNA): TGTGCCAGCAGCCTGCACGATCAGCCCCAGCATTTT. This encodes CASSLHDQPQHF.

The chain joins TRBV7-2 to TRBJ2-1; TRBD2 matches at 10 bases. V trimming: 1 base; J trimming: 5 bases; junction bases outside the gene matches: 11. Germline values: CDR1 SGHTA, CDR2 FQGNSA. The CDR3 has 18 residues. CDR3 sequence reads: CASSLVLAGRISHNEQFF. The CDR3 bases are TGTGCCAGCAGCTTAGTACTAGCGGGGAGGATTAGTCACAATGAGCAGTTCTTC.

The chain links TRBV13 to TRBJ1-6; 9 bases match TRBD1. The germline V gene has CDR1 PRHDT and CDR2 FYEKMQ (reference sequence). CDR3 length equals 15 residues. The ends lost 2 bases at V and 7 bases at J; junction bases unmatched: 3. The chain's CDR3 is CASSLLGQGNSPLHF. The CDR3 DNA sequence: TGTGCCAGCAGCTTACTGGGACAGGGAAATTCACCCCTCCACTTT.

This chain uses TRBV18 with TRBJ2-5; 7 bases are shared with TRBD2. Per the germline V gene, CDR1 is KGHSH and CDR2 is LQKENI. V lost 5 bases and J lost 4; bases outside the gene matches: 4. This CDR3 is 13 amino acids long. The CDR3 sequence is CASSFGGGETQYF. The CDR3 nucleotides are TGTGCCAGCTCATTCGGCGGGGGAGAGACCCAGTACTTC.

The chain recombines TRBV29-1 with TRBJ2-7, with D perhaps matching TRBD1 or TRBD2 (5 bases each). The CDR3 sequence is 13 residues long. V dropped 3 bases and J dropped 5 bases, with 14 bases sitting between them. Germline lookup yields CDR1 SQVTM and CDR2 ANQGSEA. The DNA of the CDR3 is TGCAGCGTTGAGAACCCCGGGACCCACGAGCAGTACTTC. Translated, it gives CSVENPGTHEQYF.

CDR3: CASGLVFGGGTRTHNEQFF. The DNA for the CDR3 is TGTGCTAGTGGTTTGGTATTCGGCGGGGGGACCCGTACCCACAATGAGCAGTTCTTC. The chain carries TRBV12-5 and TRBJ2-1; 8 bases line up with TRBD2. V trimming: 0 bases; J trimming: 5 bases; junction bases outside the gene matches: 15. Germline V CDR1 and CDR2: LGHNT, FRNRAP. CDR3 size: 19 residues.